This T cell receptor beta chain was obtained from a study of cytomegalovirus exposure and HLA in healthy donors. PCR employed 60 Vbeta and 13 Jbeta primers. Repertoires were generated with immunoSEQ multiplex PCR, while TCRdb's copy carries only in-frame clones and drops some. Here the sample spans about 160,000 clones, approximately 80% being singletons. This clone has a handful of counts. The CDR3 runs to 14 residues. Germline V gene data show CDR1 as SGHKS and CDR2 as YYEKEE (reference sequence). V was cut by 1 base and J by 2 bases, with 6 bases left in between. The rearrangement links TRBV5-5 to TRBJ1-4, with D perhaps matching TRBD1 (5 bases). The sequencing sample was made of PBMCs. This receptor was identified in a woman between 18 and 29 years old in good health and CMV-seronegative. The CDR3 sequence: CASSLSGTNEKLFF. CDR3 DNA sequence: TGTGCCAGCAGCTTGTCAGGGACTAATGAAAAACTGTTTTTT.